Detailed here is one TCR beta chain. Its antigen is not identified. A multiplex PCR was run with 60 Vbeta primers and 13 Jbeta primers. Libraries were prepared by immunoSEQ multiplex PCR; TCRdb keeps only in-frame clonotypes and omits some of them. The data contain approximately 170,000 clones, 62% of them singletons. CDR3 length: 15 residues. The germline CDR1 and CDR2 sequences are KGHSH and LQKENI. These data belong to a study of cytomegalovirus exposure and HLA in healthy donors. Study findings and constraints: The authors considered a cluster of highly shared sequence variants likely to be a sequencing artifact.

The clonotype originates from a man aged 35 to 55 in good health and CMV-seronegative. The chain employs TRBV18 and TRBJ2-5; D unclear. The DNA end lines up better with TRBJ2-7; the J call may be wrong. The sample comprised PBMCs. The chain's CDR3 is CASSLIAESTYEQYF. DNA for the CDR3: TGTGCCAGCTCGCTCATTGCGGAGAGTACCTACGAGCAGTACTTC.